These 28 T cell receptor beta chains were all obtained from the same sample, sequenced in a study of T cell responses to AZD1222 COVID-19 vaccine. Libraries were prepared by immunoSEQ multiplex PCR; TCRdb keeps only in-frame clonotypes and omits some of them. The sample carries 75,000 to 100,000 clones, roughly 89% recorded once. The sample was peripheral blood, taken on day 0 of AZD1222 vaccination. These receptors came from an adult in good health.

The chain recombines TRBV10-3 with TRBJ1-3; no firm D call. The germline V gene encodes CDR1 ENHRY and CDR2 SYGVKD. The CDR3 is made up of 14 amino acids. With 7 bases removed from V and 0 bases from J, the gap between germline ends came to 10 bases. In DNA, the CDR3 is TGTGCCATCAAAACAGCCTCCTCTGGAAACACCATATATTTT. Translated, it gives CAIKTASSGNTIYF.

V gene TRBV4-1 combines with J gene TRBJ1-3, with 7 bases fitting TRBD1. There are 18 residues in the CDR3. The trim removed 2 bases at V and 4 bases at J, leaving 14 bases unmatched. Germline CDR1 reads MGHRA; CDR2 reads YSYEKL. CDR3 in amino acids: CASSQKAASGTEGNTIYF. CDR3 DNA sequence: TGCGCCAGCAGCCAAAAAGCCGCATCCGGGACAGAAGGAAACACCATATATTTT.

This chain connects TRBV7-3 to TRBJ2-1; the D gene is possibly TRBD2 (5 bases). The CDR3 sequence is 15 residues long. Germline V lookup: CDR1 SGHTA, CDR2 FQGTGA. V was pared by 0 bases and J by 2 bases, with 8 bases between. CDR3 sequence reads: CASSLTGEPYNEQFF. The CDR3 nucleotides are TGTGCCAGCAGCTTAACGGGAGAACCCTACAATGAGCAGTTCTTC.

The rearrangement joins TRBV3-1 (or the pseudogene TRBV3-2) to TRBJ2-7; 7 positions agree with TRBD1. This CDR3 has 15 residues. The germline V gene encodes CDR1 LGHDT and CDR2 YNNKEL (reference sequence). V gave up 0 bases and J gave up 5 bases; unmatched junction bases: 7. CDR3 DNA: TGTGCCAGCAGCCAAGATGGCAGGGGGAAGAACGAGCAGTACTTC. It yields the protein CASSQDGRGKNEQYF.

The count of this clone is one. The CDR3 sequence: CASSQGQGRNYNSPLHF. The CDR3 nucleotides read TGTGCCAGCAGCCAGGGACAGGGGCGTAACTATAATTCACCCCTCCACTTT. This rearrangement joins TRBV4-2 to TRBJ1-6; 10 nucleotides align to TRBD1. Trimming cost V 3 bases and J 3 bases; bases outside gene matches: 5. Germline CDR1 and CDR2: LGHNA and YNFKEQ. The CDR3 is 17 residues long.

The CDR3: CASSYLRGQSPLHF. In DNA, the CDR3 is TGTGCCAGCAGTTACTTGAGGGGACAATCACCCCTCCACTTT. This chain joins TRBV6-5 and TRBJ1-6; D is perhaps TRBD1 (6 bases). Germline CDR1 MNHEY, CDR2 SVGAGI. The germline V and J ends were trimmed by 1 base and 10 bases, with 11 bases remaining between them. This CDR3 has 14 amino acids.

Written as DNA, the CDR3 is TGTGCTAGTGGTTTGGGACTAAACACACAGGCAGATACGCAGTATTTT. It encodes CASGLGLNTQADTQYF. The rearrangement links TRBV12-5 to TRBJ2-3; D could derive from TRBD1 or TRBD2 (5 bases each). Trimming cost V 1 base and J 4 bases, with 15 bases left between them. There are 16 residues in the CDR3. Germline V CDR1 and CDR2: LGHNT, FRNRAP.

V and J are TRBV4-3 and TRBJ2-7, with TRBD1 matching over 9 bases. The V and J ends lost 4 bases and 1 base, in that order; junction bases with no gene match: 5. CDR3 size: 15 residues. Germline CDR1 is LGHNA and CDR2 is YSLEER. CDR3 protein: CASSLVDRGSYEQYF. CDR3 in DNA: TGCGCCAGCAGCCTGGTCGACAGGGGGTCCTACGAGCAGTACTTC.

The chain links TRBV9 to TRBJ2-5, with D perhaps matching TRBD2 (5 bases). The CDR3 is 14 residues long. Germline V gene lookup returns CDR1 SGDLS and CDR2 YYNGEE. Trimming stripped 0 bases from V and 1 base from J, with 7 bases between. CDR3 DNA sequence: TGTGCCAGCAGCGTAGTCGCGGGCCAAGAGACCCAGTACTTC. It codes for CASSVVAGQETQYF.

The chain employs TRBV6-2 or TRBV6-3 and TRBJ2-5, with D tentatively TRBD2 (5 bases). Trimming pared 4 bases from V and 5 bases from J, leaving 5 bases between. Germline-derived CDR1 and CDR2 are MNHEY and SVGEGT. The CDR3 is 11 amino acids. CDR3 bases: TGTGCCAGCAGTTGGAGGGAGACCCAGTACTTC. Its protein product is CASSWRETQYF.

The chain couples TRBV24-1 to TRBJ2-3; TRBD1 matches 8 bases. V lost 0 bases to trimming and J lost 2 bases; unmatched junction nucleotides: 3. This CDR3 has 16 residues. Germline loops: CDR1 KGHDR, CDR2 SFDVKD. In DNA, the CDR3 is TGTGCCACCAGTGATTTGCCGGGACAGGACACAGATACGCAGTATTTT. It encodes CATSDLPGQDTDTQYF.

This clone was seen just once. This chain joins TRBV19 and TRBJ2-7; 10 bases are a match to TRBD2. Germline CDR1 is LNHDA and CDR2 is SQIVND (reference sequence). This CDR3 is 15 amino acids long. Trimming removed 8 bases from V and 4 bases from J; junction bases left unmatched: 11. The chain's CDR3 is CASSAITSGKYEQYF. CDR3 sequence (DNA): TGTGCCAGTTCCGCGATAACTAGCGGGAAGTACGAGCAGTACTTC. The full variable domain, in which reference TRBV19 and TRBJ2-7 provide the parts outside the CDR3, is DGGITQSPKYLFRKEGQNVTLSCEQNLNHDAMYWYRQDPGQGLRLIYYSQIVNDFQKGDIAEGYSVSREKKESFPLTVTSAQKNPTAFYLCASSAITSGKYEQYFGPGTRLTVT.

The genes are TRBV7-8 and TRBJ1-4, with 8 bases matching TRBD1. The CDR3 length is 15 residues. V lost 0 bases, J lost 8 bases, and 5 bases stayed unmatched. Germline CDR1 SGHVS, CDR2 FQNEAQ. The CDR3 nucleotides are TGTGCCAGCAGCTTAGCCGTCCGGACAGGGGAAAAACTGTTTTTT. This sequence encodes CASSLAVRTGEKLFF.

The chain employs TRBV11-2 and TRBJ1-2; 9 bases map to TRBD1. This CDR3 spans 16 amino acids. From germline, CDR1 is SGHAT and CDR2 FQNNGV. Germline trimming cut 3 bases from V and 8 bases from J; bases unmatched to any gene: 13. The CDR3 nucleotides are TGTGCCAGCAGCTTTAATAGGGGACAGGGAAACGGGGGCTACACCTTC. This gives the protein CASSFNRGQGNGGYTF.

The chain employs TRBV19 and TRBJ1-5, with 7 bases aligning to TRBD1. V gave up 3 bases and J gave up 7 bases; unmatched junction bases: 9. The CDR3 has 15 amino acids. Germline V gives CDR1 LNHDA, CDR2 SQIVND (reference sequence). This chain's CDR3 is CASSIRQGGWQPQHF. CDR3 sequence (DNA): TGTGCCAGTAGTATTCGTCAGGGGGGGTGGCAGCCCCAGCATTTT.

This chain joins TRBV18 and TRBJ2-4, with 7 positions matching TRBD1. The CDR3 covers 19 residues. In germline, CDR1 is KGHSH, CDR2 LQKENI. V was clipped by 3 bases and J by 0 bases; unmatched bases: 14. The CDR3 region is CASSPRRSGTDIAKNIQYF. In DNA, the CDR3 is TGTGCCAGCTCACCCCGGCGATCCGGGACAGACATAGCCAAAAACATTCAGTACTTC. The full variable domain, its missing parts supplied by reference TRBV18 and TRBJ2-4, is NAGVMQNPRHLVRRRGQEARLRCSPMKGHSHVYWYRQLPEEGLKFMVYLQKENIIDESGMPKERFSAEFPKEGPSILRIQQVVRGDSAAYFCASSPRRSGTDIAKNIQYFGAGTRLSVL.

This sequence joins TRBV28 and TRBJ1-1, with D perhaps matching TRBD1 (5 bases). The germline gives CDR1 MDHEN, CDR2 SYDVKM. There are 15 residues in the CDR3. Trimming cost V 5 bases and J 0 bases, with 13 bases left between them. The CDR3 DNA sequence: TGTGCCAGCAGTCCCCGGGGACGGGTGAACACTGAAGCTTTCTTT. This sequence encodes CASSPRGRVNTEAFF.

The chain couples TRBV7-9 to TRBJ2-5; 8 bases fit TRBD1. Per germline, CDR1 SEHNR and CDR2 FQNEAQ (reference sequence). The V gene end was trimmed by 5 bases and the J gene end by 5 bases; junction bases not matched to a gene: 7. The CDR3 runs to 14 residues. The DNA of the CDR3 is TGTGCCAGCAGCCCCAGGGGGCTTTATGAGACCCAGTACTTC. This sequence encodes CASSPRGLYETQYF.

The V and J genes are TRBV14 and TRBJ2-4; D is unresolved. Germline lookup yields CDR1 SGHDN and CDR2 FVKESK. V gave up 1 base and J gave up 8 bases, with 6 bases separating them. This CDR3 is 12 amino acids long. The DNA for the CDR3 is TGTGCCAGCAGCCAAGGTTCTCACATTCAGTACTTC. Amino acid sequence: CASSQGSHIQYF. The complete variable domain, with remaining parts taken from reference TRBV14 and TRBJ2-4, reads EAGVTQFPSHSVIEKGQTVTLRCDPISGHDNLYWYRRVMGKEIKFLLHFVKESKQDESGMPNNRFLAERTGGTYSTLKVQPAELEDSGVYFCASSQGSHIQYFGAGTRLSVL.

This chain links TRBV3-1 (or the pseudogene TRBV3-2) with TRBJ2-7; D ambiguous. The V end was cut by 0 bases, the J end by 6 bases, with 12 bases between. This CDR3 is 14 amino acids long. The germline V gene has CDR1 LGHDT and CDR2 YNNKEL (reference sequence). This CDR3 is CASSQDLAGREQYF. CDR3 in DNA: TGTGCCAGCAGCCAAGATTTGGCAGGACGCGAGCAGTACTTC.

CDR3 bases: TGTGCCAGCCAGCCCGGGGATAATTCACCCCTCCACTTT. This translates into CASQPGDNSPLHF. The chain has TRBV9 and TRBJ1-6; D is undetermined. CDR3 length equals 13 residues. Germline values: CDR1 SGDLS, CDR2 YYNGEE. With 7 bases removed from V and 5 bases from J, the gap between germline ends came to 10 bases.

The rearrangement links TRBV5-4 to TRBJ1-4; D gene ambiguous. The CDR3 covers 14 residues. Germline values: CDR1 SGHNT, CDR2 YYREEE (reference sequence). The V and J ends lost 4 bases and 7 bases respectively, with 14 bases between them. The CDR3 region is CASSPGGSGEKLFF. The CDR3 DNA follows: TGTGCCAGCAGCCCTGGTGGCTCGGGTGAAAAACTGTTTTTT.

This rearrangement joins TRBV19 to TRBJ1-5; no definite D call. CDR1 is LNHDA and CDR2 is SQIVND in the germline V gene (reference sequence). The CDR3 contains 14 residues. Trimming removed 5 bases at V and 3 bases at J, with 11 bases between. The CDR3 protein is CASSVKTPNQPQHF. The DNA for the CDR3 is TGTGCCAGTAGTGTAAAGACGCCCAATCAGCCCCAGCATTTT.

The chain has TRBV11-2 and TRBJ1-1; D call uncertain. The length of the CDR3 is 16 residues. Per germline, CDR1 SGHAT and CDR2 FQNNGV. V was cut by 0 bases and J by 2 bases, with 13 bases left in between. CDR3 sequence: CASSLDNSWGNTEAFF. CDR3 nucleotide sequence: TGTGCCAGCAGCTTAGACAACTCCTGGGGAAACACTGAAGCTTTCTTT.

The J gene is TRBJ2-6, the V gene TRBV6-2 or TRBV6-3; D is uncertain. V was pared by 0 bases and J by 2 bases, with 5 bases between. Germline values: CDR1 MNHEY, CDR2 SVGEGT. CDR3 size: 15 residues. CDR3 region: CASSYSNPGANVLTF. The CDR3 nucleotides are TGTGCCAGCAGTTACTCCAATCCTGGGGCCAACGTCCTGACTTTC.

V and J are TRBV9 and TRBJ2-6, with 7 bases fitting TRBD1. The CDR3 totals 18 residues. Per the germline V gene, CDR1 is SGDLS and CDR2 is YYNGEE. V shed 3 bases and J 0 bases; nucleotides not matched to a gene: 9. CDR3 DNA: TGTGCCAGCAGCGGGGGGACAGCTTCTAGCTCTGGGGCCAACGTCCTGACTTTC. Translation: CASSGGTASSSGANVLTF. The whole variable domain, filled in from reference TRBV9 and TRBJ2-6, reads DSGVTQTPKHLITATGQRVTLRCSPRSGDLSVYWYQQSLDQGLQFLIQYYNGEERAKGNILERFSAQQFPDLHSELNLSSLELGDSALYFCASSGGTASSSGANVLTFGAGSRLTVL.

The chain links TRBV7-2 to TRBJ1-5, with D possibly being TRBD1 (5 bases). With 1 base removed from V and 4 bases from J, the gap between germline ends came to 11 bases. The CDR3 has 15 amino acids. Per germline, CDR1 SGHTA and CDR2 FQGNSA. The CDR3 is CASSLEAGLNQPQHF. In nucleotides, the CDR3 is TGTGCCAGCAGCTTAGAGGCAGGGTTGAATCAGCCCCAGCATTTT.

The rearrangement uses TRBV5-1 and TRBJ2-4; tentatively, D is TRBD1 or TRBD2 (5 bases each). V dropped 4 bases and J dropped 1 base, with 12 bases sitting between them. Per the germline V gene, CDR1 is SGHRS and CDR2 is YFSETQ. The CDR3 is made up of 15 amino acids. CDR3 in DNA: TGCGCCAGCAGCCTGGGGACCTCGGCCAAAAACATTCAGTACTTC. As protein: CASSLGTSAKNIQYF.